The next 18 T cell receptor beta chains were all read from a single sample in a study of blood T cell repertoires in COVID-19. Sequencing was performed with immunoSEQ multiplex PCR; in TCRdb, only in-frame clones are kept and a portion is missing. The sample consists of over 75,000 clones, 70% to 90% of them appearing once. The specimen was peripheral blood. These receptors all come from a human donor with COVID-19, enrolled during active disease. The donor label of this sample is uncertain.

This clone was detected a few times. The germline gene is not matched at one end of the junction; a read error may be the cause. The CDR3 nucleotides are TGCAGTGCCGCGGGTGCAGGGGGGAAAAAGTTC. Translating gives CSAAGAGGKKF. V and J are TRBV20-1 and TRBJ1-2; 7 bases match TRBD1. This CDR3 spans 11 amino acids. CDR1 DFQATT and CDR2 SNEGSKA come from the germline V gene (reference sequence).

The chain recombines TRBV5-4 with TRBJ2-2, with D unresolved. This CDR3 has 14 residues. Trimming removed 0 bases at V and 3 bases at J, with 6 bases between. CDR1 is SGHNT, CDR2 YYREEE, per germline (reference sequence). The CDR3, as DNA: TGTGCCAGCAGCTTGGACAGTGACACCGGGGAGCTGTTTTTT. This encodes CASSLDSDTGELFF.

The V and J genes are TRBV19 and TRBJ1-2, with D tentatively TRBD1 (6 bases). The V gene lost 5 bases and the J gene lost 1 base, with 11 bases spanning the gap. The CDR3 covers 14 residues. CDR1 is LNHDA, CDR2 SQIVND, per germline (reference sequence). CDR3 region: CASSERQVNYGYTF. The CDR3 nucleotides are TGTGCCAGTAGTGAGCGACAGGTTAACTATGGCTACACCTTC. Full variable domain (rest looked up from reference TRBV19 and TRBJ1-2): DGGITQSPKYLFRKEGQNVTLSCEQNLNHDAMYWYRQDPGQGLRLIYYSQIVNDFQKGDIAEGYSVSREKKESFPLTVTSAQKNPTAFYLCASSERQVNYGYTFGSGTRLTVV.

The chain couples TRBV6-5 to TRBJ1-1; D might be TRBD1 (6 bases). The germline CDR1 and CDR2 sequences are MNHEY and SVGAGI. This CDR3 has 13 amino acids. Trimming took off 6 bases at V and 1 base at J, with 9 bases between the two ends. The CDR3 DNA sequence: TGTGCCAGCAGCCTACAGGGGAACACTGAAGCTTTCTTT. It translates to CASSLQGNTEAFF.

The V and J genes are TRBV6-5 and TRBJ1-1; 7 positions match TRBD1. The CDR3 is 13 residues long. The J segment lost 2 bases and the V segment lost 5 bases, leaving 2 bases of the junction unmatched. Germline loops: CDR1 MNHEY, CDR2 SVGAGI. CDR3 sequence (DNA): TGTGCCAGCAGTAACAGGGGTAACACTGAAGCTTTCTTT. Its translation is CASSNRGNTEAFF.

The CDR3 loop is CASSEGDKNYGYTF. The DNA for the CDR3 is TGTGCCAGCAGTGAAGGGGACAAGAACTATGGCTACACCTTC. The V and J genes are TRBV6-1 and TRBJ1-2, with D possibly being TRBD1 (6 bases). The CDR3 has 14 amino acids. Germline values: CDR1 MNHNS, CDR2 SASEGT. V shed 1 base and J shed 2 bases, with 8 bases lying between them.

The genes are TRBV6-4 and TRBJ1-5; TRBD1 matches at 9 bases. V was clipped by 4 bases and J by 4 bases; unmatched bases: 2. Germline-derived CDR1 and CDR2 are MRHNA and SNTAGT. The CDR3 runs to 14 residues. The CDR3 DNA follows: TGTGCCAGCAGTGGACAGGGGGGGAATCAGCCCCAGCATTTT. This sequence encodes CASSGQGGNQPQHF.

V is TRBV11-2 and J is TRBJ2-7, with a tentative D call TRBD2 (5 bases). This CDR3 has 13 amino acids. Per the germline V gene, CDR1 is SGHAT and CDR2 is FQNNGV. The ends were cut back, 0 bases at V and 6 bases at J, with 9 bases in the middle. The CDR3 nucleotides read TGTGCCAGCAGCTTAGACGGAGGACGCGAGCAGTACTTC. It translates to CASSLDGGREQYF.

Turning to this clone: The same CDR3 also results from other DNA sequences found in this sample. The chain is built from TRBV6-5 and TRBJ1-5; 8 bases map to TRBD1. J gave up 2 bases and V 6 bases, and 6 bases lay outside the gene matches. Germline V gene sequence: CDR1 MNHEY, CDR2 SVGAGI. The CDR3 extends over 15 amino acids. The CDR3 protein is CASSYGQGGNQPQHF. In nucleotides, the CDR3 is TGTGCCAGCAGCTACGGACAGGGAGGCAATCAGCCCCAGCATTTT.

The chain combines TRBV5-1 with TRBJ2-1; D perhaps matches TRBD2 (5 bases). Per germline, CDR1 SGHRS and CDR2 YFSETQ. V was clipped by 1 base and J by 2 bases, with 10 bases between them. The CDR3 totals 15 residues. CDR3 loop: CASSLSTGTYNEQFF. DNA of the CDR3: TGCGCCAGCAGCTTGTCGACGGGAACCTACAATGAGCAGTTCTTC.

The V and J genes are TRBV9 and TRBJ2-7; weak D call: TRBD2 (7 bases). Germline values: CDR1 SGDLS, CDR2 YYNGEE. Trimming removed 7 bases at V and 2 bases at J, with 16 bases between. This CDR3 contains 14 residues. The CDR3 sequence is CASSTGGPPYEQYF. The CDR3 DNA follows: TGTGCCAGCTCAACGGGGGGCCCCCCCTACGAGCAGTACTTC.

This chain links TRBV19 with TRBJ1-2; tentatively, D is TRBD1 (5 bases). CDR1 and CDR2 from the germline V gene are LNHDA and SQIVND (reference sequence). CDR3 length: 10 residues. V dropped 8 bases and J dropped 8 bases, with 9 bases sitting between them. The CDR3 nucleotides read TGTGCCAGTCGGGGGGAAGGCTACACCTTC. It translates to CASRGEGYTF.

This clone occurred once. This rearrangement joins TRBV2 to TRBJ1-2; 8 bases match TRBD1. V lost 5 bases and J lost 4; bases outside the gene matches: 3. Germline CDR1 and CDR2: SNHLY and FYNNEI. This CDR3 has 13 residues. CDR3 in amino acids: CASSSDRGYGYTF. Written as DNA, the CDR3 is TGTGCCAGCAGTTCTGACAGGGGCTATGGCTACACCTTC.

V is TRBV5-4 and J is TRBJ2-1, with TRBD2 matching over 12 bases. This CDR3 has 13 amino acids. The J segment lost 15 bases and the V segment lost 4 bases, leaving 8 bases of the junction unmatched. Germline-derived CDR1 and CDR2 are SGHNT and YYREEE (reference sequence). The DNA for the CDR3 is TGTGCCAGCAGCCTCACCCTAGCGGGAGGGCGGTTCTTC. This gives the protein CASSLTLAGGRFF.

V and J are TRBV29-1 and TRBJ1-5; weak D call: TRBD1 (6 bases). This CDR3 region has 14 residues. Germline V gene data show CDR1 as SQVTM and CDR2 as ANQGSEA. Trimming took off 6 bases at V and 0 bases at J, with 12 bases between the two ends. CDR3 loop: CSVTGEGSNQPQHF. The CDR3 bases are TGCAGCGTGACAGGTGAAGGTAGCAATCAGCCCCAGCATTTT.

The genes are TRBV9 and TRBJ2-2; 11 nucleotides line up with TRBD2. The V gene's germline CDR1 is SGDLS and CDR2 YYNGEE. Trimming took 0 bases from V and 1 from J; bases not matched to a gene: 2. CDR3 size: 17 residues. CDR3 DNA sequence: TGTGCCAGCAGCGTAGGACTAGCGGGGTTGAACACCGGGGAGCTGTTTTTT. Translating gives CASSVGLAGLNTGELFF.

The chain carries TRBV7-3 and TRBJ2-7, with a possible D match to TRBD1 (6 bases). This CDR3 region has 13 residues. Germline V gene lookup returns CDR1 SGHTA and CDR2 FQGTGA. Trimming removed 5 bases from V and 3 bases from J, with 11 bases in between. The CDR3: CASSLDRHYEQYF. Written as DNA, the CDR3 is TGTGCCAGCAGCCTAGACAGGCACTACGAGCAGTACTTC.

In DNA form, the CDR3 reads TGCGCCAGCAGCCTCAGTGGCGGAAGCTCCTACGAGCAGTACTTC. Translated: CASSLSGGSSYEQYF. The chain is built from TRBV4-1 and TRBJ2-7, with D uncertain. The CDR3 totals 15 residues. Trimming took off 4 bases at V and 0 bases at J, with 13 bases between the two ends. From germline, CDR1 is MGHRA and CDR2 YSYEKL.